The 9 T cell receptor beta chains in this list originate from one sample, sequenced in a study of T cells in Graves' hyperthyroidism and ophthalmopathy. There were TCR beta CDR3 regions amplified from RNA transcripts. The TCR CDR3 first-round RT-PCR relied on the HTBI primer set. TCRdb re-analysed the multiplex PCR reads in MiXCR, keeping a single row per CDR3 protein. Among about 610,000 distinct CDR3 sequences listed, about 14% were seen once. Sequencing used blood. The receptor set was obtained from a woman aged 40 to 50 with Graves' ophthalmopathy.

The table lists this clonotype with many counts. The chain employs TRBV7-8 and TRBJ1-1, with D unclear. V was trimmed by 0 bases and J by 3 bases, leaving 5 bases between them. Per germline, CDR1 SGHVS and CDR2 FQNEAQ. The CDR3 has 13 residues. CDR3 in amino acids: CASSLAVYTEAFF. The DNA of the CDR3 is TGTGCCAGCAGCTTAGCAGTGTACACTGAAGCTTTCTTT.

This clonotype was picked up a small number of times. The V call is TRBV20-1, the J call TRBJ2-7; the D gene is possibly TRBD1 (8 bases). Germline CDR1 and CDR2: DFQATT and SNEGSKA (reference sequence). Trimming took off 3 bases at V and 3 bases at J, with 15 bases between the two ends. The CDR3 has 14 amino acids. CDR3 nucleotide sequence: TGCAGTGCTAGGCAAACAGGGGGGGGCTACGAGCAGTACTTC. Residues: CSARQTGGGYEQYF.

This clonotype was picked up many times. The J gene is TRBJ2-7, the V gene TRBV28; D gene uncertain. This CDR3 spans 11 amino acids. V dropped 4 bases and J dropped 5 bases, with 6 bases sitting between them. Germline CDR1 and CDR2: MDHEN and SYDVKM. CDR3 sequence: CASSWSDEQYF. The CDR3 nucleotides read TGTGCCAGCAGTTGGTCAGACGAGCAGTACTTC.

The rearrangement links TRBV5-6 to TRBJ1-5; 9 nucleotides line up with TRBD1. This CDR3 spans 14 amino acids. V trimming: 0 bases; J trimming: 7 bases; junction bases outside the gene matches: 2. Germline V CDR1 and CDR2: SGHDT, YYEEEE. As DNA, the CDR3 is TGTGCCAGCAGCTTGGGGGACAGGGAGCAGCCCCAGCATTTT. Its translation is CASSLGDREQPQHF.

V usage is TRBV6-2 or TRBV6-3 and J usage is TRBJ1-5; weak D call: TRBD1 (5 bases). The CDR3 has 14 amino acids. Germline V gives CDR1 MNHEY, CDR2 SVGEGT. The V gene lost 6 bases and the J gene lost 5 bases, with 14 bases spanning the gap. The CDR3, as DNA: TGTGCCAGCAGCCAAGTCCAGGGCGATCAGCCCCAGCATTTT. Translation: CASSQVQGDQPQHF.

This rearrangement joins TRBV10-3 to TRBJ2-7; TRBD1 matches at 7 bases. CDR1 and CDR2 from the germline V gene are ENHRY and SYGVKD. Trimming took 4 bases from V and 7 from J; bases not matched to a gene: 7. This CDR3 region has 13 residues. This CDR3 is CAISGGQRIEQYF. As DNA, the CDR3 is TGTGCCATCAGTGGGGGACAGCGAATTGAGCAGTACTTC.

This clonotype has ten or more counts. The chain employs TRBV10-2 and TRBJ1-5; D unclear. The CDR3 runs 14 residues. V gave up 4 bases and J gave up 5 bases, with 12 bases separating them. Germline V gene sequence: CDR1 WSHSY, CDR2 SAAADI. The DNA of the CDR3 is TGCGCCAGCAGTGGCCCGGACGGTGATCAGCCCCAGCATTTT. Its protein is CASSGPDGDQPQHF.

This clonotype was counted many times. CDR3 coding DNA: TGTGCCAGCAGCTTGCTACTAGCGGACGAAGCAGGCGAGCAGTACTTC. Amino acids: CASSLLLADEAGEQYF. V gene TRBV5-8 combines with J gene TRBJ2-7, with 8 bases identical to TRBD2. The CDR3 has 16 amino acids. In germline, CDR1 is SGHTS, CDR2 YDEGEE. V was clipped by 1 base and J by 6 bases; unmatched bases: 12.

There are many counts of this clonotype. The chain recombines TRBV27 with TRBJ2-5; tentatively, D is TRBD1 (5 bases). V lost 0 bases and J lost 5, with 13 bases in between. The germline CDR1 and CDR2 sequences are MNHEY and SMNVEV (reference sequence). This CDR3 is built from 15 residues. In nucleotides, the CDR3 is TGTGCCAGCAGTTTATCCCCGGCAGGGTCGGAGACCCAGTACTTC. This gives the protein CASSLSPAGSETQYF.